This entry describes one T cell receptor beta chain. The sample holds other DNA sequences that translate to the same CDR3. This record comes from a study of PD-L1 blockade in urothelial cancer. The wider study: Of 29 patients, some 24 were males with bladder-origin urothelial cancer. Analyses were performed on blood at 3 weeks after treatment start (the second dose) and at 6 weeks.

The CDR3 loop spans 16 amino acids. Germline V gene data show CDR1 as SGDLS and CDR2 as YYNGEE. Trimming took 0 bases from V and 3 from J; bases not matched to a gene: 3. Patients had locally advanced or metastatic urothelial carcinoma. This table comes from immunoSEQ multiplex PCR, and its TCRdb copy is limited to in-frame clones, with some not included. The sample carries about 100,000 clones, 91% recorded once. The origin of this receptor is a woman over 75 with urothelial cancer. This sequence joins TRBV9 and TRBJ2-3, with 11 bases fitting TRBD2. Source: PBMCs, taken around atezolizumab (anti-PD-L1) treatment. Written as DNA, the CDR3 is TGTGCCAGCAGCGTAGGTGTAGCGGGAGGGACAGATACGCAGTATTTT. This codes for CASSVGVAGGTDTQYF.